Shown below are 19 T cell receptor beta chains from a single sample sequenced in a study of Graves' ophthalmopathy and Graves' hyperthyroidism. From RNA, the CDR3 regions of TCR beta chains were amplified and sequenced. HTBI primers were employed in first-round RT-PCR, then a second-round multiplex PCR followed. TCRdb itself ran the multiplex PCR reads through MiXCR, one entry per CDR3 protein. The sample includes 200,000 to 250,000 distinct CDR3 sequences, roughly 21% seen only once; the top ten take approximately 40%. Sequencing input: peripheral blood. Every receptor here comes from a woman in her forties or fifties with Graves' ophthalmopathy.

Ten or more counts support this clonotype. The chain uses TRBV20-1 and TRBJ2-7, with a tentative D call TRBD1 (6 bases). The ends were cut back, 5 bases at V and 7 bases at J, with 15 bases in the middle. Germline V CDR1 and CDR2: DFQATT, SNEGSKA (reference sequence). The CDR3 sequence is 12 residues long. CDR3 bases: TGCAGTGCTGAGGGACAAGCCCCTGAGCAGTACTTC. It specifies CSAEGQAPEQYF.

This clonotype was counted many times. This rearrangement joins TRBV6-1 to TRBJ2-7; 7 bases align to TRBD2. V lost 6 bases and J lost 6; bases outside the gene matches: 17. Germline CDR1 reads MNHNS; CDR2 reads SASEGT. The CDR3 is 16 amino acids. The CDR3 DNA is TGTGCCAGCAGCCCCATGGGAGGGCGAAGCTACTCCGAGCAGTACTTC. Amino acids: CASSPMGGRSYSEQYF.

This clonotype has a count of ten or more. The chain recombines TRBV6-1 with TRBJ1-2; 10 bases line up with TRBD1. Trimming cost V 6 bases and J 7 bases; bases outside gene matches: 5. Germline V gene data show CDR1 as MNHNS and CDR2 as SASEGT. The CDR3 loop spans 13 amino acids. The CDR3 region is CASRGTGVLGYTF. The DNA for the CDR3 is TGTGCCAGCAGGGGGACAGGGGTGCTTGGCTACACCTTC.

Details on this clonotype: Just one base apart from a much larger clone, this may be a read error. The chain combines TRBV28 with TRBJ1-1; D not certain. The CDR3 contains 15 residues. The germline gives CDR1 MDHEN, CDR2 SYDVKM. CDR3 sequence reads: CVSSLSLEVNTEAFF. In nucleotides, the CDR3 is TGTGTCAGCAGTTTAAGCCTCGAGGTGAACACTGAAGCTTTCTTT.

This clonotype was detected many times. V is TRBV2 and J is TRBJ2-5, with 9 bases identical to TRBD1. Per the germline V gene, CDR1 is SNHLY and CDR2 is FYNNEI. The CDR3 is 15 residues long. V shed 6 bases and J 1 base; nucleotides not matched to a gene: 6. DNA for the CDR3: TGTGCCAGCAGCCCCGGGACAGGGAGCCAAGAGACCCAGTACTTC. Protein: CASSPGTGSQETQYF.

This clonotype was found many times. V and J are TRBV6-1 and TRBJ1-6, with D hard to call. Germline CDR1 reads MNHNS; CDR2 reads SASEGT. The CDR3 runs to 12 residues. V was trimmed by 6 bases and J by 10 bases, leaving 10 bases between them. The CDR3 sequence: CASRSLASPLHF. The DNA for the CDR3 is TGTGCCAGCAGATCTTTAGCGTCACCCCTCCACTTT.

This clonotype occurred many times. The V call is TRBV14, the J call TRBJ1-5; D call uncertain. CDR1 is SGHDN, CDR2 FVKESK, per germline. V lost 1 base, J lost 5 bases, and 6 bases lay in between. This CDR3 comprises 13 residues. CDR3 DNA: TGTGCCAGCAGCCAAGGACCGTATCAGCCCCAGCATTTT. Translation: CASSQGPYQPQHF.

This clonotype was detected ten times or more. The rearrangement joins TRBV28 to TRBJ1-3; D is ambiguous. This CDR3 region has 15 residues. Trimming removed 3 bases at V and 0 bases at J, with 9 bases between. Germline CDR1 is MDHEN and CDR2 is SYDVKM. The CDR3 region is CASSFSVSSGNTIYF. DNA for the CDR3: TGTGCCAGCAGTTTCTCTGTGAGCTCTGGAAACACCATATATTTT. Looking up the rest from reference TRBV28 and TRBJ1-3 gives the full variable domain: DVKVTQSSRYLVKRTGEKVFLECVQDMDHENMFWYRQDPGLGLRLIYFSYDVKMKEKGDIPEGYSVSREKKERFSLILESASTNQTSMYLCASSFSVSSGNTIYFGEGSWLTVV.

V gene TRBV6-2 or TRBV6-3 combines with J gene TRBJ1-5; no definite D call. CDR3 size: 14 residues. The V gene's germline CDR1 is MNHEY and CDR2 SVGEGT. The V end lost 2 bases, the J end lost 4 bases, and 9 bases lay between the germline ends. The CDR3 reads CASSYRGRNQPQHF. CDR3 DNA sequence: TGTGCCAGCAGTTACAGAGGGAGGAATCAGCCCCAGCATTTT.

This clonotype has a single count. J is TRBJ2-5 and V is TRBV28; D is perhaps TRBD1 (6 bases). CDR3 length equals 16 residues. Germline CDR1 and CDR2: MDHEN and SYDVKM. V lost 3 bases and J 1 base, leaving 15 bases between the germline ends. This CDR3 reads CASSFSGQSLQETQYF. CDR3 coding DNA: TGTGCCAGCAGTTTTTCGGGACAAAGCCTCCAAGAGACCCAGTACTTC.

This clonotype was picked up a small number of times. The chain joins TRBV20-1 to TRBJ1-6; TRBD1 aligns across 8 bases. Trimming cost V 6 bases and J 9 bases; bases outside gene matches: 16. This CDR3 contains 16 residues. Germline V gene sequence: CDR1 DFQATT, CDR2 SNEGSKA (reference sequence). The DNA of the CDR3 is TGCAGTGCCGACCTAAGACCAGGGGGCCGGGGTTCACCCCTCCACTTT. Encoded protein: CSADLRPGGRGSPLHF.

The table lists this clonotype with a few counts. The J gene is TRBJ2-2, the V gene TRBV4-1, with D uncertain. This CDR3 region has 14 residues. From germline, CDR1 is MGHRA and CDR2 YSYEKL. V gave up 0 bases and J gave up 6 bases, with 8 bases separating them. Written as DNA, the CDR3 is TGCGCCAGCAGCCAAGATGACCGGGCCGGGGAGCTGTTTTTT. Protein product: CASSQDDRAGELFF.

This clonotype was seen at least ten times. The chain links TRBV12-3 or TRBV12-4 to TRBJ1-1; D remains unclear. There are 12 residues in the CDR3. Between the trimmed V and J ends, which lost 7 bases and 1 base, there was a span of 7 bases. CDR3 sequence (DNA): TGTGCCAGCAACCGACAGAACACTGAAGCTTTCTTT. It translates to CASNRQNTEAFF.

The chain uses TRBV6-1 and TRBJ1-5, with D perhaps TRBD1 (6 bases). Trimming cost V 5 bases and J 4 bases, with 15 bases left between them. The CDR3 runs 15 residues. Germline V lookup: CDR1 MNHNS, CDR2 SASEGT. The DNA of the CDR3 is TGTGCCAGCAGTCCTACAGGGTGGGGTAATCAGCCCCAGCATTTT. Residues: CASSPTGWGNQPQHF.

The CDR3 reads CASTQFYGYTF. CDR3 in DNA: TGTGCCAGCACCCAATTCTATGGCTACACCTTC. This rearrangement joins TRBV28 to TRBJ1-2; D uncertain. The germline V gene has CDR1 MDHEN and CDR2 SYDVKM. The CDR3 length is 11 residues. With 7 bases removed from V and 4 bases from J, the gap between germline ends came to 7 bases.

This sequence joins TRBV9 and TRBJ1-1; 7 positions match TRBD1. The germline CDR1 and CDR2 sequences are SGDLS and YYNGEE. The CDR3 contains 18 residues. J gave up 1 base and V 4 bases, and 16 bases lay outside the gene matches. CDR3: CASSPTLGRGQRNTEAFF. The CDR3, as DNA: TGTGCCAGCAGCCCCACACTAGGGAGGGGGCAAAGGAACACTGAAGCTTTCTTT.

This clonotype was seen a handful of times. The V gene is TRBV19, the J gene TRBJ2-2; 9 bases are a match to TRBD2. Germline CDR1 LNHDA, CDR2 SQIVND (reference sequence). Trimming at V came to 1 base and at J to 6 bases, leaving 18 bases not matched to a gene. CDR3 length: 20 amino acids. The CDR3 protein is CASSIVGTSRVRKKPGELFF. DNA for the CDR3: TGTGCCAGTAGTATAGTGGGGACTAGCCGCGTTCGAAAGAAGCCCGGGGAGCTGTTTTTT.

This clonotype occurred many times. The chain couples TRBV19 to TRBJ2-2; no clear D gene. Germline loops: CDR1 LNHDA, CDR2 SQIVND (reference sequence). The ends were cut back, 6 bases at V and 1 base at J, with 12 bases in the middle. CDR3 length: 15 amino acids. CDR3 DNA sequence: TGTGCCAGTAGACATTCGACGAGGAACACCGGGGAGCTGTTTTTT. Translation gives CASRHSTRNTGELFF.

This clonotype was counted many times. This sequence may be a read error, since a much larger clone differs from it by one base. J is TRBJ1-1 and V is TRBV6-1, with 8 bases fitting TRBD1. The CDR3 contains 13 residues. The V gene's germline CDR1 is MNHNS and CDR2 SASEGT. CDR3 sequence (DNA): TGTGCCAGCACTCGGACAGGGAACGCTGAAGCTTTCTTT. Its translation: CASTRTGNAEAFF.